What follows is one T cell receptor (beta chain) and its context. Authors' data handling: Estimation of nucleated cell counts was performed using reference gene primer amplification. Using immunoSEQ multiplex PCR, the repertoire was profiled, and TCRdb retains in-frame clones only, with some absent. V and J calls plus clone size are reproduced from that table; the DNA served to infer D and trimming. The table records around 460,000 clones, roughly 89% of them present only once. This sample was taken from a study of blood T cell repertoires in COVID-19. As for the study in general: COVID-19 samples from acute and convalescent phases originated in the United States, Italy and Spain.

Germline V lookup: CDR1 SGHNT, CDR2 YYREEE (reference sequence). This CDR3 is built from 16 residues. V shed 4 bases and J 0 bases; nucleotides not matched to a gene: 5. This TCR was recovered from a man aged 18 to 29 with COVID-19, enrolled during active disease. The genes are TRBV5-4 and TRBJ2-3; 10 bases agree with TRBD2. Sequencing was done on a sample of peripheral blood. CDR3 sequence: CASSPLAGTSTDTQYF. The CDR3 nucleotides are TGTGCCAGCAGCCCACTAGCGGGGACTAGCACAGATACGCAGTATTTT. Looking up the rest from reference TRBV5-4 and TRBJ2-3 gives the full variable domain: ETGVTQSPTHLIKTRGQQVTLRCSSQSGHNTVSWYQQALGQGPQFIFQYYREEENGRGNFPPRFSGLQFPNYSSELNVNALELDDSALYLCASSPLAGTSTDTQYFGPGTRLTVL.